The rows below give T cell receptor beta chains drawn from one sample of a study of blood T cells in healthy people across ages. TCRdb analysed the 5' RACE reads with MiXCR anew, one entry per CDR3 protein. The repertoire has about 1.4 million distinct CDR3 sequences, roughly 60% of them found once; the top ten carry about 6.7%. The specimen was blood. These receptors came from a man aged 18 to 30 in good health. Each CDR3 is given with its conserved first and last residue. A D gene is named only where the DNA matches it firmly. Only part of the rows carry a size: once, few, many, or a class if the clone is expanded.

d_call	j_call	clone_size	v_call	cdr3_nt	cdr3_aa
.	TRBJ2-1	few	TRBV6-2/TRBV6-3	TGTGCCACCCGTCTTAATGAGCAGTTCTTC	CATRLNEQFF
TRBD2	TRBJ2-1	few	TRBV29-1	TGCAGCCCACATCTAGCGGGGGCCAATGAACAGTTCTTC	CSPHLAGANEQFF
.	TRBJ1-2	.	TRBV11-2	TGTGCCAGCAGCTTAAGTCGGGGGGCGGCCCCAGTTGGCTACACCTTC	CASSLSRGAAPVGYTF
.	TRBJ1-1	.	TRBV12-3/TRBV12-4	TGTGCCAGCAGGTATGGCCAGAACACTGAAGCTTTCTTT	CASRYGQNTEAFF
TRBD2	TRBJ2-1	.	TRBV7-9	TGTGCCAGCAGCTTAGTAAGGCTAGCGGGAGTCAATGAGCAGTTCTTC	CASSLVRLAGVNEQFF
.	TRBJ2-5	.	TRBV12-3/TRBV12-4	TGTGCCAGCAGTCCCCCGGACTGGTACCAAGAGACCCAGTACTTC	CASSPPDWYQETQYF
.	TRBJ1-1	.	TRBV7-8	TGTGCCAGCAGCCCCCACGGTGGTGGCCGGATTTTAGAAGCTTTCTTT	CASSPHGGGRILEAFF
TRBD1	TRBJ2-7	few	TRBV3-1	TGTGCCAGCAGCCAGAAGGGGGCCCCAAGCTCCTACGAGCAGTACTTC	CASSQKGAPSSYEQYF
.	TRBJ2-3	.	TRBV7-9	TGTGCCAGCAGCCGTCCTGCGGCAGATACGCAGTATTTT	CASSRPAADTQYF
TRBD2	TRBJ2-7	few	TRBV6-6	TGTGCCAGCAGTTACGTTATAGCGGGGGCCGCGGCCTACGAGCAGTACTTC	CASSYVIAGAAAYEQYF
.	TRBJ2-1	few	TRBV6-5	TGTGCCACCCAACCCGGGGGCTCCTACAATGAGCAGTTCTTC	CATQPGGSYNEQFF
.	TRBJ2-7	.	TRBV5-1	TGCGCCAGCAGCCCGAGGGACATGGGCGAGCAGTACTTC	CASSPRDMGEQYF
.	TRBJ2-3	few	TRBV5-6	TGTGCCAGCAGCGATCCTAGACTCTTTAGCACAGATACGCAGTATTTT	CASSDPRLFSTDTQYF
.	TRBJ1-4	.	TRBV10-3	TGTGCCATCAGTGAGTCTTGGGGCGCAGGTGAAAAACTGTTTTTT	CAISESWGAGEKLFF
.	TRBJ2-1	.	TRBV4-2	TGTGCCAGCAGCCAAGGATCCGGGGGTACGGATGAGCAGTTCTTC	CASSQGSGGTDEQFF